This T cell receptor beta chain was obtained from a study of blood T cell repertoires in COVID-19. Repertoires were generated with immunoSEQ multiplex PCR, while TCRdb's copy carries only in-frame clones and drops some. The profile shows about 230,000 clones, roughly nine tenths of them singletons. Trimming took 6 bases from V and 3 from J; bases not matched to a gene: 5. The germline gives CDR1 MNHEY, CDR2 SVGAGI. This CDR3 region has 15 residues. Sequencing input: PBMCs or T cells enriched from blood (not recorded which). The rearrangement joins TRBV6-5 to TRBJ1-5; 10 bases match TRBD1. The TCR sequence derives from a woman between 25 and 40 years old with acute COVID-19. CDR3 sequence reads: CASRRDRGNNQPQHF. CDR3 bases: TGTGCCAGCAGGAGGGACAGGGGTAACAATCAGCCCCAGCATTTT.